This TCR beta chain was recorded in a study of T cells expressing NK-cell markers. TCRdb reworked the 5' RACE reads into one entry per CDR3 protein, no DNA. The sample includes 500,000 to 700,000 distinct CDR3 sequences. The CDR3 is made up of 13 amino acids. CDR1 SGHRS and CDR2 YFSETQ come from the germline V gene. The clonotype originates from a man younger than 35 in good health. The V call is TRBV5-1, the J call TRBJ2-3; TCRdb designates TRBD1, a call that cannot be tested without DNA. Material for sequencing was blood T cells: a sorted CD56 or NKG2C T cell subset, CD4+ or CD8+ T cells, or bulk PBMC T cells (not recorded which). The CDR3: CASSRTVGDTQYF.